The clone carrying this TCR beta chain was observed at least ten times. This sample is part of a study of T-cell reconstitution after alpha-beta-depleted transplantation in children. Molecular barcoding with unique molecular identifiers was used for the TCRbeta library. MiXCR, applied by TCRdb to the PCR reads, yields one record per CDR3 protein. The profile shows about 540,000 distinct CDR3 sequences, around 19% of them singletons. The starting material was PBMCs from the stem cell graft donor, obtained from the stem cell graft. This TCR derives from a human donor who donated a stem cell graft to a child with acute lymphoblastic leukemia.

CDR3 in amino acids: CASRVLAGGYNEQFF. The CDR3 nucleotides are TGCGCCAGCAGGGTACTAGCGGGAGGCTACAATGAGCAGTTCTTC. The rearrangement links TRBV5-1 to TRBJ2-1; 12 bases are shared with TRBD2. V dropped 5 bases and J dropped 3; count of bases not matched to a gene: 3. Germline V gene lookup returns CDR1 SGHRS and CDR2 YFSETQ. The CDR3 is 15 amino acids.